This TCR beta chain was sequenced in a study of regulatory T cells in long-lasting Graves disease. Indicated time point: newly diagnosed GD, antithyroid drugs for less than 3 months. Making the TCR library involved RNA that had been extracted from PBMCs. This CDR3 is built from 15 residues. The trim removed 3 bases at V and 3 bases at J, leaving 4 bases unmatched. The germline V gene encodes CDR1 KGHSH and CDR2 LQKENI. To make TCR beta libraries, researchers used iRepertoire HTBI primers and Arm-PCR of CDR3 regions. TCRdb called the multiplex PCR reads again in MiXCR, with one record for every CDR3 protein. The table records 350,000 to 500,000 distinct CDR3 sequences, about 16% of them present only once. This clonotype was counted ten times or more. This sample was shared with a second study, whose subject was T cells in Graves' hyperthyroidism and ophthalmopathy.

The specimen comprised peripheral blood mononuclear cells (PBMCs), sampled at new diagnosis, from a patient treated with antithyroid drugs. This sequence originates from a woman aged 25 to 39 with Graves disease. The rearrangement links TRBV18 to TRBJ2-3; 9 bases match TRBD1. The CDR3 nucleotides read TGTGCCAGCTCACCCGGGACAGGGTGGACAGATACGCAGTATTTT. Residues: CASSPGTGWTDTQYF.